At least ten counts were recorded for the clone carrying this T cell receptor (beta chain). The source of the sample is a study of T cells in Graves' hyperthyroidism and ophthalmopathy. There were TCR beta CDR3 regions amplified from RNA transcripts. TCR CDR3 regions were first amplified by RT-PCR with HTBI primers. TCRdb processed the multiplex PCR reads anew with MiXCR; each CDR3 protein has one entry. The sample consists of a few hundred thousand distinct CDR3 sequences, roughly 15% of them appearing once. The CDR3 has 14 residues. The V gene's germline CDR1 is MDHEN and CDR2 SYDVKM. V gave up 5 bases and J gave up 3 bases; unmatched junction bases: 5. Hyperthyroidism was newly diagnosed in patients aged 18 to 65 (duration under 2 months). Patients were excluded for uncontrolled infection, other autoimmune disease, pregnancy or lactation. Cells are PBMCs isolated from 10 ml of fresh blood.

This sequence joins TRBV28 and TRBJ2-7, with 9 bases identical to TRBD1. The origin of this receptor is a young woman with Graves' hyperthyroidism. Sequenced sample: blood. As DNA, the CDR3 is TGTGCCAGCAGTCCACCGACAGGGGGCTACGAGCAGTACTTC. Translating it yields CASSPPTGGYEQYF.